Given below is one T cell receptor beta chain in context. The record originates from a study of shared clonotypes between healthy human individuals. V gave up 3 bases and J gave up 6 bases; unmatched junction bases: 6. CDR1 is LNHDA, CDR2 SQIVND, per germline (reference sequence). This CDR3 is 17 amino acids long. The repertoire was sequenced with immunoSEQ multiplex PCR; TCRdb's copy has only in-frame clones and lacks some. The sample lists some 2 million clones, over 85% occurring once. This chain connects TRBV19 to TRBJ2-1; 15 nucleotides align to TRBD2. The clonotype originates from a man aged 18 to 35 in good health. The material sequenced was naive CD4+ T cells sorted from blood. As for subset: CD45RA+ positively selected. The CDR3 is CASSMSPGLAGGNEQFF. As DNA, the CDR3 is TGTGCCAGTAGTATGTCCCCGGGACTAGCGGGAGGCAATGAGCAGTTCTTC. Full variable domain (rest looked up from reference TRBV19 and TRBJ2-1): DGGITQSPKYLFRKEGQNVTLSCEQNLNHDAMYWYRQDPGQGLRLIYYSQIVNDFQKGDIAEGYSVSREKKESFPLTVTSAQKNPTAFYLCASSMSPGLAGGNEQFFGPGTRLTVL.